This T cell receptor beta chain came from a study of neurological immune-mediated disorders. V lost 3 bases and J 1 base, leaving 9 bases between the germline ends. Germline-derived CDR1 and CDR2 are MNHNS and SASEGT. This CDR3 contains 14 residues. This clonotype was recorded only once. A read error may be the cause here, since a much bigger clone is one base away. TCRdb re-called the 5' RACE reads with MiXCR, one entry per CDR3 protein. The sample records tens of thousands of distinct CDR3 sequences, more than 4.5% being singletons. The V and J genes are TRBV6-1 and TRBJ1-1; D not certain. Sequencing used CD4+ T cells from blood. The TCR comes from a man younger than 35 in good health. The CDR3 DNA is TGTGCCAGCAGTGACTGGATAGCGAACACTGAAGCTTTCTTT. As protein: CASSDWIANTEAFF.